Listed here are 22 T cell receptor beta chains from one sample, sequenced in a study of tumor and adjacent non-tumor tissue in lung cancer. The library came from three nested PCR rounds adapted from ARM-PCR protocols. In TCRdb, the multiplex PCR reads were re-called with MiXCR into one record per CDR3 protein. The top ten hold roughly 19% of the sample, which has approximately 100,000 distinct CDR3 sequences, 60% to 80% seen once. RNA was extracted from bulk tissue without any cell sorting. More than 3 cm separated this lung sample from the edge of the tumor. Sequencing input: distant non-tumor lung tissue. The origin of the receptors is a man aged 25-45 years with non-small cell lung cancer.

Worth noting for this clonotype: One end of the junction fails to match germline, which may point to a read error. CDR3 sequence (DNA): TGTGCCGGCAGCTTCCGTCCCGTATGGGGGCAGTACTTC. Translation: CAGSFRPVWGQYF. V and J are TRBV11-2 and TRBJ2-7, with D uncertain. This CDR3 has 13 amino acids. Germline lookup yields CDR1 SGHAT and CDR2 FQNNGV.

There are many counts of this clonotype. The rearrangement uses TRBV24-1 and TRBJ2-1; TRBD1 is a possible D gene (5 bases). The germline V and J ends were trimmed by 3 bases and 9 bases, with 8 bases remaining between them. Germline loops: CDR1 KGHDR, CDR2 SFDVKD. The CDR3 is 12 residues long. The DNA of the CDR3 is TGTGCCACCAGTGATCCCCAGGGTGAGCAGTTCTTC. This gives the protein CATSDPQGEQFF.

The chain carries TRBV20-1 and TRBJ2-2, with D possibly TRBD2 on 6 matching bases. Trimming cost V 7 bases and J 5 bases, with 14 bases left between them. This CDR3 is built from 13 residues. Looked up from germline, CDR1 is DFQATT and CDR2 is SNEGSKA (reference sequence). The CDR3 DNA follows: TGCAGTGAACTTAGACGGGGGACCGGGGAGCTGTTTTTT. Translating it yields CSELRRGTGELFF.

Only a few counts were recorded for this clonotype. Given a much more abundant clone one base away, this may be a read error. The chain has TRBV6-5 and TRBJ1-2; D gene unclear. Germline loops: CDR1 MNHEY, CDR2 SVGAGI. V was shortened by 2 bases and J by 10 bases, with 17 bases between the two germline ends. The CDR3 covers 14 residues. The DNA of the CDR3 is TGTGCCAGCAGTTACAGGCCAGAATCAAGGAACTACACCTTC. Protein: CASSYRPESRNYTF.

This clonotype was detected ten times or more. DNA for the CDR3: TGCAGCGTTGAAGCCCCGGGACAGGGGGCCGAAGAGCAGTACTTC. Translation: CSVEAPGQGAEEQYF. The chain uses TRBV29-1 and TRBJ2-7; 12 positions match TRBD1. The ends lost 1 base at V and 7 bases at J; junction bases unmatched: 8. Germline V gene data show CDR1 as SQVTM and CDR2 as ANQGSEA. The CDR3 is 15 residues long.

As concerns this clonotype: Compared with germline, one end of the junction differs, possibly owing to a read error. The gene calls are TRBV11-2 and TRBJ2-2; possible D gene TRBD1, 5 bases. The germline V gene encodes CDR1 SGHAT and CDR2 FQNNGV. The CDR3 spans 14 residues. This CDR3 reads CAISPDRINGELFF. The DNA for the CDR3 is TGTGCCATCAGCCCTGACAGAATTAACGGGGAGCTGTTTTTT.

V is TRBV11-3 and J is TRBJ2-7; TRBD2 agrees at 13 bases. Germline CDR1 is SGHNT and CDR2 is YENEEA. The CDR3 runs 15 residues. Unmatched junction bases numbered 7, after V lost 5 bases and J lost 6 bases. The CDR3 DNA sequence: TGTGCCAGCAGCAGAGGACTAGCGGGAGCACTCGAGCAGTACTTC. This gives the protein CASSRGLAGALEQYF.

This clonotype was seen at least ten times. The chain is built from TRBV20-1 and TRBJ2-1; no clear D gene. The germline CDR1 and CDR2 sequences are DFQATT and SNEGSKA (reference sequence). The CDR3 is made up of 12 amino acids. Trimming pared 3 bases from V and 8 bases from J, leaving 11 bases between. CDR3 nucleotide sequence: TGCAGTGCTAGCGAGATTAGGGATGAGCAGTTCTTC. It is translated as CSASEIRDEQFF.

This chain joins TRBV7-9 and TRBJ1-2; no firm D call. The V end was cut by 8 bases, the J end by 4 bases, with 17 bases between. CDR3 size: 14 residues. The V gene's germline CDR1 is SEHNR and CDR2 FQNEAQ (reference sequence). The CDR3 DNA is TGTGCCAGCTGCCAAATAATGGAGAGCTATGGCTACACCTTC. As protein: CASCQIMESYGYTF.

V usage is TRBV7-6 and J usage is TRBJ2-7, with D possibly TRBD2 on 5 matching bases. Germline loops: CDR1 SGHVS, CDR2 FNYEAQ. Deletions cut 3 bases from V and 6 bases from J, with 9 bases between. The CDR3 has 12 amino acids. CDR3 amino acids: CASSFAGSEQYF. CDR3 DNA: TGTGCCAGCAGCTTCGCTGGGAGCGAGCAGTACTTC.

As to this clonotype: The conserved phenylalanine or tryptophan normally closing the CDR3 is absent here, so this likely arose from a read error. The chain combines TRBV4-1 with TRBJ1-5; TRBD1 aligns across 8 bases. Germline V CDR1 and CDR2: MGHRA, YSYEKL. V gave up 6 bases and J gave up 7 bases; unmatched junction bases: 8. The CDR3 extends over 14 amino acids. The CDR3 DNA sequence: TGCGCCAGCAGTCCGACAGGGGTCGACCAGCCCCAGCATTAT. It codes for CASSPTGVDQPQHY.

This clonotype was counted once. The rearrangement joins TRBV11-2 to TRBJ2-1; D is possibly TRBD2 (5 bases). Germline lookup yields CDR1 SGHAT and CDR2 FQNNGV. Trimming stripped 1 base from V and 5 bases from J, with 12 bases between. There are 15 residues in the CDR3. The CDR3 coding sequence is TGTGCCAGCAGCTTAGGGGCGGGCGAACACAATGAGCAGTTCTTC. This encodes CASSLGAGEHNEQFF.

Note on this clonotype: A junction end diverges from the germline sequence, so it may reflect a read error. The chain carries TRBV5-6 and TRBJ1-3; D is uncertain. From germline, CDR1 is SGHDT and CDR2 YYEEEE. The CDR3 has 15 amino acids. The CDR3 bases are TGTGCCAGCAGCGGTCTGGAGACTACTGGAATCACCATATATTTT. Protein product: CASSGLETTGITIYF.

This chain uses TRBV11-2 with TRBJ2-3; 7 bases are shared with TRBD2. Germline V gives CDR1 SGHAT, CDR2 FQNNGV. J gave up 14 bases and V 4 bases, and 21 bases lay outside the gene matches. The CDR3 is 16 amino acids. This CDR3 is CASSSGLPGGTDAPYF. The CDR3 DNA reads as TGTGCCAGCAGCTCGGGACTACCGGGAGGAACAGATGCGCCGTATTTT.

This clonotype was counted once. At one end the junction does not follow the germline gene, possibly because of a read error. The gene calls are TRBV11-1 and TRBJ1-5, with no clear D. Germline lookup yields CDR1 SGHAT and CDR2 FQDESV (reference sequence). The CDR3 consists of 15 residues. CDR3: CTSSPGMGGNQPQHF. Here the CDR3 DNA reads TGTACCAGCAGTCCCGGGATGGGCGGCAATCAGCCCCAGCATTTT.

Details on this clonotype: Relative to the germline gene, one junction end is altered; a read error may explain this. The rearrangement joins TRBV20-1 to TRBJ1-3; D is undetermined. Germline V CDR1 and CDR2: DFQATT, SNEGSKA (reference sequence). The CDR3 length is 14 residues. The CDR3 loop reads CSTRDVLFGNTIYF. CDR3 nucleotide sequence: TGCAGTACTAGAGATGTTCTCTTTGGAAACACCATATATTTT.

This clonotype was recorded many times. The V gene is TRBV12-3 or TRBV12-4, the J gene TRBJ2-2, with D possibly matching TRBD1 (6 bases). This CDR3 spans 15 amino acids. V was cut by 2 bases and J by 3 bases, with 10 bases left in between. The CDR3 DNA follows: TGTGCCAGCAGTTTACAGGGGTTTGACACCGGGGAGCTGTTTTTT. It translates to CASSLQGFDTGELFF.

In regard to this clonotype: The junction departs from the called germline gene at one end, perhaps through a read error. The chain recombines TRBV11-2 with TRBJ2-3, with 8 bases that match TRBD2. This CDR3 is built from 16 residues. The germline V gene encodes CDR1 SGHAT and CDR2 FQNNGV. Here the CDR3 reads CASSSSTSVKPDTQYF. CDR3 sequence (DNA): TGTGCCAGCAGCTCATCGACTAGCGTGAAACCAGATACACAGTATTTT.

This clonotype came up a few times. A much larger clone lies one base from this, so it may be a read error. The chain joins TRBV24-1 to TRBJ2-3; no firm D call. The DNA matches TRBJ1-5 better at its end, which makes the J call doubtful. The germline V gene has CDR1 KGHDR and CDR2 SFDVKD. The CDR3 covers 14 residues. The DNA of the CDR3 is TGTGCCACCAACGGGAGGGATCCCACAGATACGCAGCATTTT. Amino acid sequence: CATNGRDPTDTQHF.

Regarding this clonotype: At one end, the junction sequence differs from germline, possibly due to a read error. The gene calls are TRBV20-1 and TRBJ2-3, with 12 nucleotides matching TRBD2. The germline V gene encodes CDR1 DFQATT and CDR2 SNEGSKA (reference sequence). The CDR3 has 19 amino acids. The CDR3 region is CSVRDWLAGGPGATDTQYF. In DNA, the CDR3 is TGCAGTGTTAGAGATTGGCTAGCGGGAGGGCCTGGGGCCACTGATACGCAGTATTTT.

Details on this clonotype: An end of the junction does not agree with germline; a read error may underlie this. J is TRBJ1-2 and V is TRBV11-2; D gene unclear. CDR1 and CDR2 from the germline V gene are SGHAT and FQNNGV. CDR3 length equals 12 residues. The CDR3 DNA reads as TGTACCAGCAGCTTAAGTGACTATGGTTACACCTTC. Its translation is CTSSLSDYGYTF.

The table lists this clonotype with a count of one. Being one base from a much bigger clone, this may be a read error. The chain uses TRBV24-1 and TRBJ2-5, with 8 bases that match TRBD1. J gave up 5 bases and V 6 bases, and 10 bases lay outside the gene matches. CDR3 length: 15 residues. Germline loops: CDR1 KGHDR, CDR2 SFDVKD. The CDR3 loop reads CATSNSDRVGETQYF. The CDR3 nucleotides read TGTGCCACCAGTAATTCGGACAGGGTTGGGGAGACCCAGTACTTC.